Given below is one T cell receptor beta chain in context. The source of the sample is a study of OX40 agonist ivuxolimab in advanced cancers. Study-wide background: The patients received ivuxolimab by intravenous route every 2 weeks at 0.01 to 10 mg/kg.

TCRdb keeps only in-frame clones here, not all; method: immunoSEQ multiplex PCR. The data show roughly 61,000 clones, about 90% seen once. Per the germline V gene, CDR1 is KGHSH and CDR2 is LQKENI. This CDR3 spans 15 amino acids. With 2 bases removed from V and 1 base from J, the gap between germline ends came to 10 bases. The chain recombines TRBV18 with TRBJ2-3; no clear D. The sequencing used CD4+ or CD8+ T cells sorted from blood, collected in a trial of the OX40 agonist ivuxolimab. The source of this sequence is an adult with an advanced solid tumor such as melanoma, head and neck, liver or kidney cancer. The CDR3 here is CASSPWHPRTDTQYF. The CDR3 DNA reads TGTGCCAGCTCACCATGGCACCCACGCACAGATACGCAGTATTTT. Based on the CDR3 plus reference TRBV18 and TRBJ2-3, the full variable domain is NAGVMQNPRHLVRRRGQEARLRCSPMKGHSHVYWYRQLPEEGLKFMVYLQKENIIDESGMPKERFSAEFPKEGPSILRIQQVVRGDSAAYFCASSPWHPRTDTQYFGPGTRLTVL.